This T cell receptor (beta chain) was identified during a study of cytomegalovirus exposure and HLA in healthy donors. The PCR contained 60 Vbeta and 13 Jbeta primers. Method: immunoSEQ multiplex PCR; TCRdb's copy keeps in-frame clones and lacks some. The top ten hold approximately 1.8% of the sample, which has roughly 130,000 clones, 70% to 85% seen once. Study results and limitations: Among immune exposure information, only CMV serostatus was available.

With respect to this clone: Its antigen is undetermined.

The donors were healthy bone marrow donors. The CDR3 is 13 residues long. Germline V gives CDR1 SGHVS, CDR2 FNYEAQ. With 4 bases removed from V and 4 bases from J, the gap between germline ends came to 11 bases. V usage is TRBV7-6 and J usage is TRBJ2-7, with D possibly TRBD1 on 5 matching bases. The specimen was PBMCs. The TCR was taken from a man in his forties or fifties in good health and CMV-seronegative. CDR3 DNA: TGTGCCAGCAGCTCGACTCAGGGTTACGAGCAGTACTTC. As protein: CASSSTQGYEQYF.